This passage covers 8 T cell receptor beta chains from one sample sequenced in a study of T cell responses to AZD1222 COVID-19 vaccine. The data were produced by immunoSEQ multiplex PCR, yet TCRdb's version contains in-frame clones alone and is incomplete. The repertoire consists of approximately 170,000 clones, with 85% to 90% occurring once and the leading ten covering 6% to 8%. Sequencing was performed on peripheral blood, taken on day 0 of AZD1222 vaccination. The receptors were sampled from an adult in good health.

The chain is built from TRBV7-6 and TRBJ1-6; D gene uncertain. The CDR3 is 16 amino acids. V shed 1 base and J shed 0 bases, with 7 bases lying between them. Germline values: CDR1 SGHVS, CDR2 FNYEAQ. CDR3 sequence (DNA): TGTGCCAGCAGCTTAGTTACGGGCTCCTATAATTCACCCCTCCACTTT. Encoded protein: CASSLVTGSYNSPLHF.

The chain joins TRBV12-3 or TRBV12-4 to TRBJ2-3; D might be TRBD2 (5 bases). This CDR3 region has 11 residues. The V gene lost 11 bases and the J gene lost 0 bases, with 6 bases spanning the gap. CDR3 DNA sequence: TGTGCCGCGGGTAGCACAGATACGCAGTATTTT. Protein sequence: CAAGSTDTQYF.

The chain joins TRBV5-4 to TRBJ1-3; D remains ambiguous. Germline CDR1 is SGHNT and CDR2 is YYREEE (reference sequence). The CDR3 totals 15 residues. Trimming removed 0 bases at V and 0 bases at J, with 7 bases between. This CDR3 is CASSLDPSSGNTIYF. The CDR3 coding sequence is TGTGCCAGCAGCTTGGATCCAAGCTCTGGAAACACCATATATTTT.

This chain links TRBV7-3 with TRBJ2-3; 12 bases agree with TRBD2. The CDR3 totals 16 residues. The germline CDR1 and CDR2 sequences are SGHTA and FQGTGA. V dropped 8 bases and J dropped 4; count of bases not matched to a gene: 10. The DNA of the CDR3 is TGTGCCAGCGGGGCTAGCGGGGGGGCCGTGGCAGATACGCAGTATTTT. This codes for CASGASGGAVADTQYF.

V and J are TRBV6-5 and TRBJ1-1, with D possibly TRBD1 on 6 matching bases. The CDR3 extends over 15 amino acids. Deletions cut 0 bases from V and 5 bases from J, with 13 bases between. Germline V lookup: CDR1 MNHEY, CDR2 SVGAGI. The CDR3 coding sequence is TGTGCCAGCAGTTACTCGTCGGGGGGCTGGACTGAAGCTTTCTTT. Encoded protein: CASSYSSGGWTEAFF.

V gene TRBV15 combines with J gene TRBJ1-5; 9 bases agree with TRBD1. Germline V gene sequence: CDR1 LNHNV, CDR2 YYDKDF (reference sequence). CDR3 size: 20 residues. V gave up 0 bases and J gave up 3 bases; unmatched junction bases: 15. This chain's CDR3 is CATSRDDFWTGEGNNQPQHF. CDR3 coding DNA: TGTGCCACCAGCAGAGACGATTTTTGGACAGGGGAAGGAAACAATCAGCCCCAGCATTTT.

This chain links TRBV7-2 with TRBJ2-7; TRBD2 aligns across 7 bases. This CDR3 is 16 amino acids long. Germline assignment: CDR1 SGHTA and CDR2 FQGNSA. The junction had 10 bases not matched to a gene; V was cut back by 2 bases and J by 3 bases. CDR3 sequence: CASSLLGQRGRYEQYF. CDR3 coding DNA: TGTGCCAGCAGCTTATTGGGCCAGCGGGGCCGCTACGAGCAGTACTTC.

The rearrangement uses TRBV7-2 and TRBJ2-5; the D call may be TRBD1 or TRBD2 (6 bases each). Germline V lookup: CDR1 SGHTA, CDR2 FQGNSA. Trimming cost V 8 bases and J 1 base, with 17 bases left between them. This CDR3 is built from 15 residues. The CDR3 region has the DNA TGTGCCAGCGGACGCCGGGGGCCGACCCAAGAGACCCAGTACTTC. Encoded protein: CASGRRGPTQETQYF.